The 30 T cell receptor beta chains reported below all come from one sample, sequenced in a study of CD4+ T cells in melanoma. Data came from immunoSEQ multiplex PCR; TCRdb stores just in-frame clones and leaves some out. The sample has more than 110,000 clones, nearly 95% seen once. Receptor source: a human donor with melanoma.

The genes are TRBV7-2 and TRBJ2-3; 9 nucleotides align to TRBD2. V was clipped by 3 bases and J by 6 bases; unmatched bases: 16. The germline V gene encodes CDR1 SGHTA and CDR2 FQGNSA. The length of the CDR3 is 18 residues. CDR3: CASSLTVSGGGGRDTQYF. Written as DNA, the CDR3 is TGTGCCAGCAGCTTGACCGTTAGCGGGGGAGGCGGGAGGGATACGCAGTATTTT.

The chain employs TRBV27 and TRBJ2-3; D gene unclear. Trimming took 8 bases from V and 0 from J, leaving 12 bases between them. Germline assignment: CDR1 MNHEY and CDR2 SMNVEV (reference sequence). This CDR3 has 14 amino acids. The CDR3 DNA reads as TGTGCCAGCCGCGCAGGTGGGAGCACAGATACGCAGTATTTT. It yields the protein CASRAGGSTDTQYF.

This clone was seen a single time. This sequence joins TRBV5-1 and TRBJ2-3; a weak D match, TRBD1 (5 bases). This CDR3 is 14 amino acids long. V was pared by 4 bases and J by 2 bases, with 11 bases between. CDR1 is SGHRS and CDR2 is YFSETQ in the germline V gene. This CDR3 is CASSKGPVTDTQYF. The CDR3 DNA reads as TGCGCCAGCAGCAAGGGGCCGGTCACAGATACGCAGTATTTT. The whole variable domain, filled in from reference TRBV5-1 and TRBJ2-3, reads KAGVTQTPRYLIKTRGQQVTLSCSPISGHRSVSWYQQTPGQGLQFLFEYFSETQRNKGNFPGRFSGRQFSNSRSEMNVSTLELGDSALYLCASSKGPVTDTQYFGPGTRLTVL.

The rearrangement uses TRBV27 and TRBJ2-2; D remains unclear. The V and J ends lost 8 bases and 1 base respectively, with 11 bases between them. The CDR3 contains 14 residues. CDR1 is MNHEY and CDR2 is SMNVEV in the germline V gene (reference sequence). Here the CDR3 DNA reads TGTGCCAGCGGGTGGCGTCGGAACACCGGGGAGCTGTTTTTT. Translated: CASGWRRNTGELFF.

The chain is built from TRBV4-1 and TRBJ2-3, with TRBD2 identical over 7 bases. The germline V gene encodes CDR1 MGHRA and CDR2 YSYEKL. J was trimmed by 4 bases and V by 0 bases; bases with no gene match: 13. The length of the CDR3 is 18 residues. DNA for the CDR3: TGCGCCAGCAGCCAAGAGTCGGGGCGGGGGTCTTATGCAGATACGCAGTATTTT. Translation: CASSQESGRGSYADTQYF.

The V gene is TRBV7-3, the J gene TRBJ1-2; a possible D gene is TRBD1 (5 bases). Per germline, CDR1 SGHTA and CDR2 FQGTGA. Trimming took off 5 bases at V and 8 bases at J, with 21 bases between the two ends. The CDR3 contains 15 residues. The CDR3 reads CASSPRGGLGHGYTF. The CDR3 DNA reads as TGTGCCAGCAGCCCCCGTGGCGGGTTGGGGCACGGCTACACCTTC.

The chain recombines TRBV13 with TRBJ2-3, with D possibly matching TRBD1 (6 bases). V was cut by 3 bases and J by 2 bases, with 9 bases left in between. This CDR3 region has 14 residues. Germline CDR1 PRHDT, CDR2 FYEKMQ (reference sequence). The CDR3 DNA is TGTGCCAGCAGCTTCAGGGGTCACACAGATACGCAGTATTTT. It specifies CASSFRGHTDTQYF. Filled out from reference TRBV13 and TRBJ2-3, the complete variable domain reads AAGVIQSPRHLIKEKRETATLKCYPIPRHDTVYWYQQGPGQDPQFLISFYEKMQSDKGSIPDRFSAQQFSDYHSELNMSSLELGDSALYFCASSFRGHTDTQYFGPGTRLTVL.

The CDR3 sequence is CASSLVFVGQGRMQYF. In nucleotides, the CDR3 is TGTGCCAGCAGCTTAGTATTCGTGGGACAGGGGAGGATGCAGTACTTC. V usage is TRBV7-8 and J usage is TRBJ2-7; 10 bases are shared with TRBD1. Looked up from germline, CDR1 is SGHVS and CDR2 is FQNEAQ. Unmatched junction bases numbered 12, after V lost 1 base and J lost 9 bases. The CDR3 has 16 amino acids.

This chain connects TRBV6-5 to TRBJ2-3, with D tentatively TRBD1 (6 bases). Germline assignment: CDR1 MNHEY and CDR2 SVGAGI. The CDR3 has 15 amino acids. Deletions cut 5 bases from V and 5 bases from J, with 17 bases between. Here the CDR3 reads CASSIQGAQGDTQYF. CDR3 DNA: TGTGCCAGCAGTATACAGGGCGCTCAAGGAGATACGCAGTATTTT.

This chain uses TRBV4-1 with TRBJ2-7; the D gene is possibly TRBD2 (6 bases). Germline V gene sequence: CDR1 MGHRA, CDR2 YSYEKL. This CDR3 has 13 amino acids. Trimming removed 0 bases at V and 12 bases at J, with 15 bases between. The CDR3 protein is CASSQELGGSRYF. The CDR3 DNA reads as TGCGCCAGCAGCCAAGAACTGGGGGGTAGTAGGTACTTC.

This clone was observed once. V usage is TRBV7-8 and J usage is TRBJ1-1, with D possibly matching TRBD1 (5 bases). The CDR3 has 16 amino acids. Germline CDR1 reads SGHVS; CDR2 reads FQNEAQ. Between the trimmed V and J ends, which lost 1 base and 0 bases, there was a span of 12 bases. CDR3: CASSLEGVGLNTEAFF. The CDR3 DNA follows: TGTGCCAGCAGCTTAGAAGGGGTGGGCCTGAACACTGAAGCTTTCTTT.

In DNA form, the CDR3 reads TGCGCCAGCAGCTATGGACAGTCTCCAGATACGCAGTATTTT. Amino acids: CASSYGQSPDTQYF. The chain employs TRBV5-1 and TRBJ2-3, with D possibly TRBD1 on 6 matching bases. This CDR3 spans 14 amino acids. Per germline, CDR1 SGHRS and CDR2 YFSETQ. Trimming removed 3 bases at V and 4 bases at J, with 12 bases between.

This chain joins TRBV30 and TRBJ1-2; D possibly corresponds to TRBD1 (6 bases). V gave up 0 bases and J gave up 8 bases, with 16 bases separating them. The germline gives CDR1 GTSNPN, CDR2 SVGIG (reference sequence). The CDR3 length is 14 residues. The CDR3 here is CAWSVTGPARGYTF. The DNA of the CDR3 is TGTGCCTGGAGTGTGACAGGACCGGCAAGAGGCTACACCTTC. The full variable domain, with the rest looked up from reference TRBV30 and TRBJ1-2, is SQTIHQWPATLVQPVGSPLSLECTVEGTSNPNLYWYRQAAGRGLQLLFYSVGIGQISSEVPQNLSASRPQDRQFILSSKKLLLSDSGFYLCAWSVTGPARGYTFGSGTRLTVV.

The rearrangement links TRBV20-1 to TRBJ2-2; D call uncertain. The CDR3 runs to 11 residues. Germline V CDR1 and CDR2: DFQATT, SNEGSKA (reference sequence). V was trimmed by 8 bases and J by 4 bases, leaving 8 bases between them. CDR3 protein: CSPWITGELFF. The CDR3 nucleotides read TGCAGTCCTTGGATCACCGGGGAGCTGTTTTTT.

The chain has TRBV6-5 and TRBJ2-5; 8 bases align to TRBD1. J gave up 1 base and V 2 bases, and 6 bases lay outside the gene matches. The CDR3 consists of 16 residues. CDR1 is MNHEY, CDR2 SVGAGI, per germline. CDR3 sequence: CASSYRDRSSQETQYF. In nucleotides, the CDR3 is TGTGCCAGCAGTTACCGGGACAGGTCTTCCCAAGAGACCCAGTACTTC.

The chain couples TRBV2 to TRBJ1-2, with D possibly being TRBD1 (5 bases). Trimming stripped 6 bases from V and 8 bases from J, with 13 bases between. The CDR3 spans 12 residues. The germline V gene has CDR1 SNHLY and CDR2 FYNNEI. The CDR3 region is CASRGQGWGYTF. The CDR3 DNA reads as TGTGCCAGCAGGGGGCAGGGCTGGGGCTACACCTTC.

This clone was recorded once. V usage is TRBV5-1 and J usage is TRBJ2-1; 8 bases align to TRBD1. Per the germline V gene, CDR1 is SGHRS and CDR2 is YFSETQ. The CDR3 has 13 residues. J lost 8 bases, V lost 4 bases, and 5 bases had no gene match. The CDR3 is CASSIQGGDEQFF. The CDR3 region has the DNA TGCGCCAGCAGCATACAGGGGGGCGATGAGCAGTTCTTC.

This CDR3 is CSVVPQGGSGQYF. The CDR3 coding sequence is TGCAGCGTTGTACCTCAGGGGGGGTCGGGGCAGTACTTC. The chain joins TRBV29-1 to TRBJ2-7; tentatively, D is TRBD1 or TRBD2 (7 bases each). The CDR3 is made up of 13 amino acids. From germline, CDR1 is SQVTM and CDR2 ANQGSEA. Trimming cost V 4 bases and J 9 bases, with 19 bases left between them.

V usage is TRBV6-1 and J usage is TRBJ1-3; a weak D match, TRBD1 (5 bases). The CDR3 contains 14 residues. Germline CDR1 and CDR2: MNHNS and SASEGT. V was shortened by 7 bases and J by 0 bases, with 10 bases between the two germline ends. The CDR3 coding sequence is TGTGCCAGCACTACAGGTTACTCTGGAAACACCATATATTTT. Protein: CASTTGYSGNTIYF.

The gene calls are TRBV7-9 and TRBJ2-2; TRBD1 agrees at 9 bases. V gave up 5 bases and J gave up 2 bases; unmatched junction bases: 3. This CDR3 is built from 15 residues. CDR1 is SEHNR and CDR2 is FQNEAQ in the germline V gene (reference sequence). As DNA, the CDR3 is TGTGCCAGCAGCCGGGGACAGGGTAACACCGGGGAGCTGTTTTTT. Amino acids: CASSRGQGNTGELFF.

This chain uses TRBV5-1 with TRBJ2-1, with D possibly being TRBD2 (7 bases). Germline-derived CDR1 and CDR2 are SGHRS and YFSETQ. The CDR3 contains 14 residues. V shed 4 bases and J shed 8 bases, with 16 bases lying between them. The CDR3 nucleotides read TGCGCCAGCAGCCAGGGGAGGGGTTCGGATGAGCAGTTCTTC. The encoded protein is CASSQGRGSDEQFF.

This clone was observed a single time. The CDR3 DNA reads TGTGCCAGCAGTCGGGCCGCGGTTACGTCCACAGATACGCAGTATTTT. Translation: CASSRAAVTSTDTQYF. The chain uses TRBV5-4 and TRBJ2-3; D gene uncertain. V lost 5 bases and J 2 bases, leaving 18 bases between the germline ends. The CDR3 runs 16 residues. Germline CDR1 is SGHNT and CDR2 is YYREEE (reference sequence).

The chain joins TRBV5-1 to TRBJ1-2; the D gene is possibly TRBD1 (6 bases). V shed 4 bases and J shed 4 bases, with 14 bases lying between them. Germline assignment: CDR1 SGHRS and CDR2 YFSETQ. The CDR3 sequence is 14 residues long. CDR3 residues: CASSPGQIFYGYTF. The CDR3 DNA follows: TGCGCCAGCAGCCCTGGACAGATTTTCTATGGCTACACCTTC.

The chain employs TRBV29-1 and TRBJ2-1; the D gene is possibly TRBD1 (6 bases). V lost 7 bases, J lost 6 bases, and 13 bases lay in between. The V gene's germline CDR1 is SQVTM and CDR2 ANQGSEA. This CDR3 has 12 residues. For the CDR3, the DNA is TGCAGCGCCGATCACAGGGTCAATGAGCAGTTCTTC. Translating gives CSADHRVNEQFF.

The genes are TRBV6-5 and TRBJ1-6; 7 nucleotides line up with TRBD1. This CDR3 spans 14 amino acids. Germline V gene lookup returns CDR1 MNHEY and CDR2 SVGAGI. V shed 5 bases and J 6 bases; nucleotides not matched to a gene: 4. The CDR3 coding sequence is TGTGCCAGCAGTCTCCAGGGGGTTAATTCACCCCTCCACTTT. It yields the protein CASSLQGVNSPLHF.

The rearrangement uses TRBV19 and TRBJ1-6, with D tentatively TRBD1 (5 bases). The CDR3 runs 19 residues. Trimming stripped 7 bases from V and 7 bases from J, with 29 bases between. Germline V lookup: CDR1 LNHDA, CDR2 SQIVND (reference sequence). This CDR3 reads CASTQDGAGLGRLNSPLHF. CDR3 nucleotide sequence: TGTGCCAGTACCCAAGACGGGGCCGGCCTAGGTCGATTAAATTCACCCCTCCACTTT.

The chain recombines TRBV5-4 with TRBJ1-2, with D possibly TRBD1 on 5 matching bases. V was trimmed by 4 bases and J by 0 bases, leaving 13 bases between them. CDR1 SGHNT and CDR2 YYREEE come from the germline V gene (reference sequence). The CDR3 has 15 residues. CDR3 DNA: TGTGCCAGCAGCCCCGGCGGGGGGACTAACTATGGCTACACCTTC. Protein product: CASSPGGGTNYGYTF.

V usage is TRBV7-9 and J usage is TRBJ1-2; D is ambiguous. Germline loops: CDR1 SEHNR, CDR2 FQNEAQ (reference sequence). The CDR3 loop spans 15 amino acids. Trimming shortened V by 1 base and J by 4 bases, and 13 bases separated the two germline ends. The DNA of the CDR3 is TGTGCCAGCAGCTTAGATCCCACCGAGATCTATGGCTACACCTTC. This encodes CASSLDPTEIYGYTF.

The chain is built from TRBV6-1 and TRBJ1-2; D remains unclear. V was shortened by 5 bases and J by 3 bases, with 4 bases between the two germline ends. Per the germline V gene, CDR1 is MNHNS and CDR2 is SASEGT. This CDR3 spans 11 amino acids. The CDR3: CASSNYYGYTF. CDR3 coding DNA: TGTGCCAGCAGTAACTACTATGGCTACACCTTC.

The rearrangement joins TRBV19 to TRBJ1-4, with TRBD1 matching 9 bases. The germline V gene has CDR1 LNHDA and CDR2 SQIVND (reference sequence). This CDR3 has 14 residues. The V and J ends lost 0 bases and 14 bases, in that order; junction bases with no gene match: 7. The CDR3 is CASSIEGQGRWLFF. The CDR3 nucleotides are TGTGCCAGTAGTATAGAGGGACAGGGAAGGTGGCTGTTTTTT. Looking up the rest from reference TRBV19 and TRBJ1-4 gives the full variable domain: DGGITQSPKYLFRKEGQNVTLSCEQNLNHDAMYWYRQDPGQGLRLIYYSQIVNDFQKGDIAEGYSVSREKKESFPLTVTSAQKNPTAFYLCASSIEGQGRWLFFGSGTQLSVL.